A single sample is the source of the 6 T cell receptor beta chains below, sequenced in a study of cytomegalovirus exposure and HLA in healthy donors. The PCR had 60 Vbeta and 13 Jbeta primers. Sequencing used immunoSEQ multiplex PCR; TCRdb keeps in-frame clones, though not all of them. This table holds around 150,000 clones, 76% found once. The sequenced sample consisted of PBMCs. The receptor set was obtained from a female donor in good health and CMV-seropositive.

This clone showed up just once. This chain connects TRBV5-1 to TRBJ1-1; D is unclear. The V gene's germline CDR1 is SGHRS and CDR2 YFSETQ. The V end lost 0 bases, the J end lost 0 bases, and 6 bases lay between the germline ends. The CDR3 is 14 amino acids. As DNA, the CDR3 is TGCGCCAGCAGCTTGGAAGCCATGAACACTGAAGCTTTCTTT. Its protein is CASSLEAMNTEAFF.

This chain connects TRBV5-3 to TRBJ1-2; the match to TRBD1 covers 7 bases. TRBV5-3 falls under the ORF class, with uncertain function. The trim removed 1 base at V and 8 bases at J, leaving 5 bases unmatched. This CDR3 region has 13 residues. CDR3 protein: CARSLNRGYGYTF. The CDR3 nucleotides read TGTGCCAGAAGCTTGAACAGGGGTTACGGCTACACCTTC.

V is TRBV5-1 and J is TRBJ1-1; 7 positions agree with TRBD1. The CDR3 is 12 amino acids. V was clipped by 4 bases and J by 9 bases; unmatched bases: 6. The V gene's germline CDR1 is SGHRS and CDR2 YFSETQ. The CDR3 region is CASSLGQAKAFF. The CDR3 DNA follows: TGCGCCAGCAGCCTAGGACAGGCAAAAGCTTTCTTT.

This clone was found a few times. The chain joins TRBV19 to TRBJ2-2, with D maybe TRBD1 (6 bases). CDR1 is LNHDA and CDR2 is SQIVND in the germline V gene (reference sequence). The V and J ends lost 1 base and 8 bases respectively, with 11 bases between them. CDR3 size: 14 residues. CDR3 nucleotide sequence: TGTGCCAGTAGTATAGGCAGGGGTCCTGGGGAGCTGTTTTTT. Its translation is CASSIGRGPGELFF.

V is TRBV7-3 and J is TRBJ2-1; 7 nucleotides line up with TRBD2. V was clipped by 1 base and J by 6 bases; unmatched bases: 6. The CDR3 totals 15 residues. Per the germline V gene, CDR1 is SGHTA and CDR2 is FQGTGA. The CDR3 region is CASSLSPGGRNEQFF. The CDR3 DNA reads TGTGCCAGCAGCTTAAGTCCGGGAGGACGCAATGAGCAGTTCTTC.

The CDR3 DNA reads as TGTGCCAGCAGTGACTCCAGCTCTGGGGCCAACGTCCTGACTTTC. It encodes CASSDSSSGANVLTF. This chain uses TRBV2 with TRBJ2-6, with no clear D. Trimming removed 3 bases at V and 0 bases at J, with 6 bases between. In germline, CDR1 is SNHLY, CDR2 FYNNEI. The CDR3 is 15 amino acids. The whole variable domain, remainder taken from reference TRBV2 and TRBJ2-6, is EPEVTQTPSHQVTQMGQEVILRCVPISNHLYFYWYRQILGQKVEFLVSFYNNEISEKSEIFDDQFSVERPDGSNFTLKIRSTKLEDSAMYFCASSDSSSGANVLTFGAGSRLTVL.